Listed here are 5 T cell receptor beta chains from one sample, sequenced in a study of blood T cells in healthy people across ages. The second PCR ran about 6 to 12 cycles with a sample-barcoded 5' primer and J-beta primers. Via MiXCR, TCRdb re-called the 5' RACE reads, giving one row per CDR3 protein. The sample holds 780,000 or so distinct CDR3 sequences, 20% to 30% seen once. These data were also filed under a second study, of T cells of mothers and their children.

Sequenced: blood. These receptors originate from a boy younger than 18 in good health.

The chain is built from TRBV7-2 and TRBJ2-3, with a possible D match to TRBD1 (5 bases). The CDR3 covers 16 residues. CDR1 is SGHTA, CDR2 FQGNSA, per germline. V was cut by 5 bases and J by 0 bases, with 15 bases left in between. DNA for the CDR3: TGTGCCAGCAGCAAGGGGTCCTGCGTAAGCACAGATACGCAGTATTTT. Protein sequence: CASSKGSCVSTDTQYF.

Of note for this clonotype: The junction departs from germline at one end; a sequencing error may be responsible. The chain combines TRBV7-7 with TRBJ2-3; 8 bases are shared with TRBD2. Germline CDR1 is SSHAT and CDR2 is FNYEAQ (reference sequence). The CDR3 sequence is 16 residues long. CDR3 bases: TGTGCTAGCAGCTTAGGCCCAGCGGGGGTCACAGATACGCAGTATTTT. Protein product: CASSLGPAGVTDTQYF.

This chain connects TRBV24-1 to TRBJ2-5; possibly TRBD1 or TRBD2 for D (5 bases each). V lost 4 bases to trimming and J lost 4 bases, with 18 bases between them. The CDR3 runs 16 residues. Germline assignment: CDR1 KGHDR and CDR2 SFDVKD. DNA for the CDR3: TGTGCCACCAGTGACCGAACTTCCGGGGCCGTAGAGACCCAGTACTTC. It encodes CATSDRTSGAVETQYF.

This clonotype came up many times. The rearrangement joins TRBV11-2 to TRBJ2-1; TRBD2 might be the D (5 bases). Looked up from germline, CDR1 is SGHAT and CDR2 is FQNNGV. The V end was cut by 3 bases, the J end by 1 base, with 10 bases between. The CDR3 contains 15 residues. CDR3 amino acids: CASSFPSGSYNEQFF. The DNA of the CDR3 is TGTGCCAGCAGCTTCCCAAGCGGATCCTACAATGAGCAGTTCTTC.

The chain carries TRBV28 and TRBJ2-5; 7 bases match TRBD1. The end of the DNA fits TRBJ2-1 better, so the J call may be wrong. The CDR3 consists of 15 residues. CDR1 is MDHEN, CDR2 SYDVKM, per germline. The CDR3: CASSLWVTGRDEQFF. CDR3 nucleotide sequence: TGTGCCAGCAGTTTATGGGTGACAGGGCGGGATGAGCAGTTCTTC.